The 12 T cell receptor beta chains listed next were all sequenced from one sample in a study of CD8+ T cells in alopecia areata. The sequencing template was cDNA reverse transcribed from extracted RNA. Clones were sequenced by immunoSEQ multiplex PCR, and TCRdb holds only the in-frame ones, with some missing. Of 95,000 to 120,000 clones in the sample, 56% are singletons; the top ten hold 3% to 4%. Treatment given: oral pan-JAK inhibitor, 5-10 mg twice daily. The starting material was CD4+ T cells sorted from blood, obtained at week 24, from a patient treated with tofacitinib. These receptors were obtained from a human donor with alopecia areata.

The rearrangement uses TRBV15 and TRBJ1-6, with a weak D call TRBD1 (6 bases). Germline CDR1 LNHNV, CDR2 YYDKDF (reference sequence). The CDR3 has 14 amino acids. V lost 4 bases to trimming and J lost 11 bases, with 15 bases between them. The DNA for the CDR3 is TGTGCCACCAGCAAGTCGCAGGGGAGAGCACCCCTCCACTTT. Translated, it gives CATSKSQGRAPLHF.

The V gene is TRBV5-6, the J gene TRBJ2-4; D not resolved. This CDR3 spans 14 amino acids. V lost 1 base and J lost 6, with 11 bases in between. The germline gives CDR1 SGHDT, CDR2 YYEEEE. CDR3 loop: CASSLLADRNIQYF. The CDR3 DNA reads TGTGCCAGCAGCTTGTTGGCAGATAGAAACATTCAGTACTTC.

As concerns this clone: Sequence at one end of the junction differs from germline and may be a read error. The chain uses TRBV20-1 and TRBJ1-6; 9 bases match TRBD1. In germline, CDR1 is DFQATT, CDR2 SNEGSKA (reference sequence). The CDR3 runs 11 residues. The CDR3 spells CSARRDRVLYF. CDR3 nucleotide sequence: TGCAGTGCGCGCCGGGACAGGGTCCTTTACTTT.

CDR3 loop: CASRLNTGANYGYTF. The CDR3 DNA follows: TGTGCCAGCAGACTAAACACCGGGGCCAACTATGGCTACACCTTC. This chain joins TRBV7-2 and TRBJ1-2; weak D call: TRBD1 (5 bases). This CDR3 spans 15 amino acids. Germline values: CDR1 SGHTA, CDR2 FQGNSA. Deletions cut 6 bases from V and 2 bases from J, with 16 bases between.

The rearrangement links TRBV25-1 to TRBJ2-3, with D unclear. Germline lookup yields CDR1 MGHDK and CDR2 SYGVNS. The CDR3 is 12 residues long. Trimming pared 8 bases from V and 3 bases from J, leaving 9 bases between. CDR3 nucleotides: TGTGCCAGCGCCCAGATTACAGATACGCAGTATTTT. Translation gives CASAQITDTQYF.

In nucleotides, the CDR3 is TGCAGCGTGTTAGCGGGTGAGACCCAGTACTTC. It is translated as CSVLAGETQYF. The chain recombines TRBV29-1 with TRBJ2-5, with 7 positions matching TRBD2. Trimming at V came to 6 bases and at J to 5 bases, leaving 3 bases not matched to a gene. CDR1 is SQVTM and CDR2 is ANQGSEA in the germline V gene. This CDR3 contains 11 residues.

In DNA form, the CDR3 reads TGCAGCGCGACAGCCTACCAAGAGACCCAGTACTTC. As protein: CSATAYQETQYF. The V gene is TRBV29-1, the J gene TRBJ2-5; D may be TRBD1 (5 bases). V shed 7 bases and J shed 0 bases, with 9 bases lying between them. The CDR3 is 12 amino acids. Germline assignment: CDR1 SQVTM and CDR2 ANQGSEA. The entire variable domain, with the rest obtained from reference TRBV29-1 and TRBJ2-5, is as follows: SAVISQKPSRDICQRGTSLTIQCQVDSQVTMMFWYRQQPGQSLTLIATANQGSEATYESGFVIDKFPISRPNLTFSTLTVSNMSPEDSSIYLCSATAYQETQYFGPGTRLLVL.

The chain combines TRBV2 with TRBJ1-1; D is unclear. Germline values: CDR1 SNHLY, CDR2 FYNNEI. This CDR3 is 11 amino acids long. Trimming pared 7 bases from V and 11 bases from J, leaving 14 bases between. CDR3 nucleotide sequence: TGTGCCAGCAACCAAGGCTCTGGGGCTTTCTTT. Amino acid sequence: CASNQGSGAFF.

The chain combines TRBV9 with TRBJ2-5, with TRBD1 matching 9 bases. V trimming: 0 bases; J trimming: 2 bases; junction bases outside the gene matches: 5. The germline V gene has CDR1 SGDLS and CDR2 YYNGEE. The CDR3 runs 16 residues. CDR3 sequence (DNA): TGTGCCAGCAGCGTAGGGACAGGGGTTTTGCAAGAGACCCAGTACTTC. Its protein is CASSVGTGVLQETQYF.

CDR3 DNA sequence: TGCAGCGTTGTTTTGGGGGCGAACACCGGGGAGCTGTTTTTT. It encodes CSVVLGANTGELFF. The chain is built from TRBV29-1 and TRBJ2-2; D may match TRBD1 or TRBD2 (5 bases each). V gave up 4 bases and J gave up 0 bases, with 9 bases separating them. Germline CDR1 and CDR2: SQVTM and ANQGSEA. The CDR3 is 14 residues long.

As regards this clone: The sample has other DNA sequences that encode this CDR3 too. The CDR3 loop reads CAWSVGLNTEAFF. The CDR3 DNA reads as TGTGCCTGGAGTGTAGGCTTGAACACTGAAGCTTTCTTT. V gene TRBV30 combines with J gene TRBJ1-1; D remains ambiguous. From germline, CDR1 is GTSNPN and CDR2 SVGIG (reference sequence). There are 13 residues in the CDR3. The V gene lost 0 bases and the J gene lost 0 bases, with 5 bases spanning the gap.

This clone was counted a few times. The CDR3 DNA sequence: TGTGCCAGCAGTGAATCTCGCACATCCAATGAGCAGTTCTTC. It yields the protein CASSESRTSNEQFF. The rearrangement joins TRBV2 to TRBJ2-1, with D uncertain. Germline CDR1 SNHLY, CDR2 FYNNEI. This CDR3 spans 14 amino acids. V lost 2 bases and J 6 bases, leaving 11 bases between the germline ends.